This TCR beta chain originates from a study of T cell responses to AZD1222 COVID-19 vaccine. In the study overall: Second-dose schedules of about 4 or about 12 weeks were combined.

The repertoire was sequenced with immunoSEQ multiplex PCR; TCRdb's copy has only in-frame clones and lacks some. The top ten clones hold approximately 2.5% of a sample with 150,000 or so clones, more than 80% of them seen once. Trimming stripped 3 bases from V and 7 bases from J, with 20 bases between. Germline V gives CDR1 SGHRS, CDR2 YFSETQ. The CDR3 length is 15 residues. Sequences were derived from peripheral blood, sampled on day 0 of AZD1222 vaccination. The origin of this receptor is an adult in good health. The V call is TRBV5-1, the J call TRBJ2-7; D may be TRBD2 (6 bases). CDR3 in DNA: TGCGCCAGCAGCTCCAACCGGGACTCCTATAAGGAGCAGTACTTC. This sequence encodes CASSSNRDSYKEQYF.